Listed here is a single T cell receptor (beta chain). Specified time point: baseline pretreatment blood. The treatment was: 15 Gy SBRT to primary tumor, nephrectomy 4 weeks later. This sample is part of a study of radiation and T cells in renal cell carcinoma. This CDR3 is 14 amino acids long. V trimming: 2 bases; J trimming: 6 bases; junction bases outside the gene matches: 8. Germline V CDR1 and CDR2: SGHKS, YYEKEE (reference sequence). Sequencing was performed with immunoSEQ multiplex PCR; in TCRdb, only in-frame clones are kept and a portion is missing. The sample shows approximately 120,000 clones, 80% to 85% of them seen only once.

The V call is TRBV5-5, the J call TRBJ2-7; 7 nucleotides align to TRBD1. The input for sequencing was blood, taken from a patient whose treatment included radiotherapy and nephrectomy. The TCR comes from a woman aged 60-75 years with renal cell carcinoma. CDR3 DNA: TGTGCCAGCAGCTTCGACAGGGTTGGGAGCGAGCAGTACTTC. Protein: CASSFDRVGSEQYF.